This TCR beta chain came from a study of blood T cell repertoires in COVID-19. The data were produced by immunoSEQ multiplex PCR, yet TCRdb's version contains in-frame clones alone and is incomplete. The sample carries 220,000 or so clones, just under 85% recorded once. V shed 4 bases and J shed 4 bases, with 16 bases lying between them. CDR3 length equals 15 residues. Germline V gene lookup returns CDR1 SGHDN and CDR2 FVKESK. The sequence derives from an elderly woman with acute or convalescent COVID-19. J is TRBJ1-2 and V is TRBV14, with D perhaps matching TRBD1 (6 bases). The sequenced material came from peripheral blood. The CDR3 is CASSLRSSGAYGYTF. The CDR3 nucleotides read TGTGCCAGCAGCCTACGAAGTTCAGGGGCCTATGGCTACACCTTC. The full variable domain, with the rest looked up from reference TRBV14 and TRBJ1-2, is EAGVTQFPSHSVIEKGQTVTLRCDPISGHDNLYWYRRVMGKEIKFLLHFVKESKQDESGMPNNRFLAERTGGTYSTLKVQPAELEDSGVYFCASSLRSSGAYGYTFGSGTRLTVV.